This T cell receptor (beta chain) was obtained from a study of OX40 agonist ivuxolimab in advanced cancers. The V gene's germline CDR1 is SGHTA and CDR2 FQGTGA. CDR3 length equals 14 residues. V was pared by 1 base and J by 2 bases, with 7 bases between. The assay was immunoSEQ multiplex PCR, and TCRdb's table has in-frame clones only and misses some. The sample has about 62,000 clones, about four fifths seen once. The TCR sequence derives from an adult with an advanced solid tumor such as melanoma, head and neck, liver or kidney cancer. The material was CD4+ or CD8+ T cells sorted from blood, obtained in a trial of the OX40 agonist ivuxolimab. This rearrangement joins TRBV7-3 to TRBJ2-3; no clear D. The CDR3 DNA sequence: TGTGCCAGCAGCTTAATGGGCATCACAGATACGCAGTATTTT. Amino acids: CASSLMGITDTQYF. The full variable domain, with the rest looked up from reference TRBV7-3 and TRBJ2-3, is GAGVSQTPSNKVTEKGKYVELRCDPISGHTALYWYRQSLGQGPEFLIYFQGTGAADDSGLPNDRFFAVRPEGSVSTLKIQRTERGDSAVYLCASSLMGITDTQYFGPGTRLTVL.